This T cell receptor (beta chain) was documented in a study of blood T cells in healthy people across ages. The study drew donors from healthy Caucasian individuals in Russia aged roughly 6 to 95. Together with a sample-barcoded 5' primer, a J-beta primer mix was included in a second PCR lasting about 7 to 12 cycles. MiXCR, run by TCRdb on the 5' RACE reads, gives a single entry per CDR3 protein. The sample shows approximately 350,000 distinct CDR3 sequences, approximately 47% of them seen only once. The CDR3 consists of 15 residues. The clonotype originates from a man aged 60 to 75 in good health. The sequencing sample was made of blood. The J gene is TRBJ2-7, the V gene TRBV21-1; the table gives TRBD1 as D, unverified against the DNA. TRBV21-1 is termed a pseudogene. The DNA for the CDR3 is TGTGCCAGCAGCAAATGGCCAGGGGAAGACTACGAGCAGTACTTC. Its protein is CASSKWPGEDYEQYF.